The 14 T cell receptor beta chains in this list originate from one sample, sequenced in a study of beta chain features in type 1 diabetes. General observations from the study: All four CD4+ subsets of Type 1 diabetes patients contained TCRB CDR3s that were moderately but significantly shorter.

No antigen is known for these receptors. Investigators reverse transcribed all isolated RNA, so they sequenced expressed TCRB transcripts. Repertoires were generated with immunoSEQ multiplex PCR, while TCRdb's copy carries only in-frame clones and drops some. This table holds some 350,000 clones, about 13% found once. What was sequenced was naive CD4+ T cells from blood. Every receptor here comes from a young woman with type 1 diabetes.

This chain connects TRBV23-1 to TRBJ2-2; D unclear. TRBV23-1 is an ORF for which the function is uncertain. Between the trimmed V and J ends, which lost 6 bases and 1 base, there was a span of 15 bases. CDR3 size: 16 residues. In DNA, the CDR3 is TGCGCCAGCAGCCAAGTCTCGACACTGAACACCGGGGAGCTGTTTTTT. Translating it yields CASSQVSTLNTGELFF.

The chain has TRBV4-1 and TRBJ2-1; 14 bases are a match to TRBD2. This CDR3 comprises 17 residues. The V segment lost 3 bases and the J segment 4 bases; nucleotides outside the gene matches: 5. CDR1 and CDR2 (germline): MGHRA, YSYEKL. CDR3 bases: TGCGCCAGCAGCCAGGGACTAGCGGGAGTAGTGTACAATGAGCAGTTCTTC. Translating gives CASSQGLAGVVYNEQFF.

The chain links TRBV6-1 to TRBJ2-6, with 7 bases aligning to TRBD2. CDR1 and CDR2 (germline): MNHNS, SASEGT. V dropped 3 bases and J dropped 4; count of bases not matched to a gene: 3. The CDR3 covers 15 residues. In DNA form, the CDR3 reads TGTGCCAGCAGTGACGGGGGGTCCGGGGCCAACGTCCTGACTTTC. It translates to CASSDGGSGANVLTF.

For the CDR3, the DNA is TGTGCCACTACGGGGACAGGGGGAACCTACGAGCAGTACGTC. Protein: CATTGTGGTYEQYV. The chain carries TRBV10-3 and TRBJ2-7, with 11 nucleotides matching TRBD1. From germline, CDR1 is ENHRY and CDR2 SYGVKD. Losses at the gene ends were 10 bases for V and 2 bases for J; bases not matched to a gene: 7. The CDR3 totals 14 residues.

The chain is built from TRBV27 and TRBJ1-4, with unresolved D. Germline values: CDR1 MNHEY, CDR2 SMNVEV (reference sequence). The germline V and J ends were trimmed by 8 bases and 3 bases, with 16 bases remaining between them. The CDR3 runs to 15 residues. The CDR3 DNA reads as TGTGCCAGCCGCCCGCCAAGCGGGGCTAATGAAAAACTGTTTTTT. Its protein is CASRPPSGANEKLFF.

The rearrangement joins TRBV5-1 to TRBJ1-2; D perhaps matches TRBD1 (5 bases). CDR1 is SGHRS and CDR2 is YFSETQ in the germline V gene. V lost 3 bases to trimming and J lost 4 bases, with 19 bases between them. CDR3 length equals 16 residues. CDR3 sequence (DNA): TGCGCCAGCAGCTCGTCGGTCCAGGGAGGACGCTATGGCTACACCTTC. Its translation is CASSSSVQGGRYGYTF.

V gene TRBV10-3 combines with J gene TRBJ2-2, with TRBD1 matching 9 bases. The germline gives CDR1 ENHRY, CDR2 SYGVKD. V lost 11 bases, J lost 4 bases, and 8 bases stayed unmatched. The CDR3 runs to 14 residues. This CDR3 reads CASNRGQGTGELFF. CDR3 in DNA: TGTGCCTCGAACAGGGGGCAAGGCACCGGGGAGCTGTTTTTT.

This rearrangement joins TRBV7-9 to TRBJ2-1; TRBD2 agrees at 8 bases. This CDR3 has 19 amino acids. The V gene's germline CDR1 is SEHNR and CDR2 FQNEAQ (reference sequence). With 2 bases clipped from V and 0 bases from J, the junction kept 12 bases outside the gene matches. CDR3 residues: CASSLPRLALHYSYNEQFF. The CDR3 nucleotides are TGTGCCAGCAGCTTACCTCGACTAGCGCTGCACTACTCCTACAATGAGCAGTTCTTC. Full variable domain (missing parts from reference TRBV7-9 and TRBJ2-1): DTGVSQNPRHKITKRGQNVTFRCDPISEHNRLYWYRQTLGQGPEFLTYFQNEAQLEKSRLLSDRFSAERPKGSFSTLEIQRTEQGDSAMYLCASSLPRLALHYSYNEQFFGPGTRLTVL.

The chain carries TRBV18 and TRBJ1-5; a possible D gene is TRBD1 (5 bases). CDR3 length: 14 residues. The V gene lost 0 bases and the J gene lost 4 bases, with 7 bases spanning the gap. Germline assignment: CDR1 KGHSH and CDR2 LQKENI. CDR3 region: CASSPPGGNQPQHF. The CDR3 DNA reads TGTGCCAGCTCACCACCGGGGGGGAATCAGCCCCAGCATTTT.

Here the CDR3 reads CASSISRQGYLGTQYF. CDR3 coding DNA: TGTGCCAGTAGTATATCCCGGCAGGGGTACCTTGGGACCCAGTACTTC. This sequence joins TRBV19 and TRBJ2-5, with D possibly matching TRBD1 (6 bases). The CDR3 sequence is 16 residues long. The V gene lost 2 bases and the J gene lost 7 bases, with 20 bases spanning the gap. Germline-derived CDR1 and CDR2 are LNHDA and SQIVND (reference sequence).

The gene calls are TRBV19 and TRBJ2-3; tentatively, D is TRBD1 (5 bases). V was clipped by 5 bases and J by 10 bases, with 28 bases between them. Germline V lookup: CDR1 LNHDA, CDR2 SQIVND (reference sequence). The CDR3 is 17 residues long. This CDR3 reads CASSPQVGLGRPVAQYF. DNA of the CDR3: TGTGCCAGTAGTCCTCAAGTAGGGCTGGGGCGCCCGGTTGCGCAGTATTTT. The full variable domain, rest sourced from reference TRBV19 and TRBJ2-3, is DGGITQSPKYLFRKEGQNVTLSCEQNLNHDAMYWYRQDPGQGLRLIYYSQIVNDFQKGDIAEGYSVSREKKESFPLTVTSAQKNPTAFYLCASSPQVGLGRPVAQYFGPGTRLTVL.

This clone has more than one count but fewer than ten. The gene calls are TRBV11-2 and TRBJ2-3, with 10 bases identical to TRBD2. Germline loops: CDR1 SGHAT, CDR2 FQNNGV. J gave up 1 base and V 1 base, and 5 bases lay outside the gene matches. The CDR3 runs to 17 residues. CDR3: CASSLGASGSGTDTQYF. As DNA, the CDR3 is TGTGCCAGCAGCTTAGGGGCTAGCGGGAGTGGCACAGATACGCAGTATTTT.

The chain is built from TRBV4-2 and TRBJ2-1, with D perhaps matching TRBD2 (5 bases). Deletions cut 0 bases from V and 13 bases from J, with 13 bases between. The germline V gene has CDR1 LGHNA and CDR2 YNFKEQ. The CDR3 contains 13 residues. Here the CDR3 reads CASSQDRLAVQFF. As DNA, the CDR3 is TGTGCCAGCAGCCAAGATCGGCTAGCCGTACAGTTCTTC.

This chain uses TRBV10-3 with TRBJ2-5; D is perhaps TRBD1 (5 bases). Germline assignment: CDR1 ENHRY and CDR2 SYGVKD. The CDR3 has 17 amino acids. Trimming pared 1 base from V and 6 bases from J, leaving 21 bases between. The CDR3 coding sequence is TGTGCCATCAGTGAGTACGTGGCTGCCAAGGGGTTAAAGACCCAGTACTTC. Its translation is CAISEYVAAKGLKTQYF.